The 12 T cell receptor beta chains given below trace back to one sample, sequenced in a study of blood T cells in healthy people across ages. Primers used in a second PCR of roughly 6 to 11 cycles were a sample-barcoded 5' primer and a J-beta primer mix. Via MiXCR, TCRdb re-called the 5' RACE reads, giving one row per CDR3 protein. The table has 580,000 or so distinct CDR3 sequences, 40% to 55% seen once. Input material: blood. The receptors derive from a man older than 75 in good health.

This clonotype was counted between two and nine times. This may stem from a read error, because a much larger clone lies one nucleotide away. Here the CDR3 reads CASSDMNTGELFF. DNA for the CDR3: TGTGCCAGCAGTGATATGAACACCGGGGAGCTGTTTTTT. V is TRBV6-6 and J is TRBJ2-2; the D is unclear. The CDR3 runs 13 residues. The germline V gene encodes CDR1 MNHNY and CDR2 SVGAGI (reference sequence). V lost 5 bases and J lost 1, with 5 bases in between.

On this clonotype: This may come from a read error, since a much larger clone is one base off. The chain uses TRBV4-3 and TRBJ2-1; D perhaps matches TRBD1 (5 bases). The germline gives CDR1 LGHNA, CDR2 YSLEER. The CDR3 contains 14 residues. The DNA of the CDR3 is TGCGCCAGCAGCCAAGTCAGGGCCGACGATGAGCGGTTCTTC. Protein product: CASSQVRADDERFF.

The chain is built from TRBV2 and TRBJ1-2; D gene unclear. Germline V gene sequence: CDR1 SNHLY, CDR2 FYNNEI. V lost 6 bases, J lost 4 bases, and 15 bases lay in between. The CDR3 sequence is 14 residues long. CDR3: CASRAGGLSYGYTF. Written as DNA, the CDR3 is TGTGCCAGCAGGGCCGGAGGGTTGAGCTATGGCTACACCTTC.

This clonotype occurred a few times. The V gene is TRBV5-1, the J gene TRBJ1-1; D is perhaps TRBD1 (6 bases). Looked up from germline, CDR1 is SGHRS and CDR2 is YFSETQ. V dropped 4 bases and J dropped 5 bases, with 21 bases sitting between them. The CDR3 loop spans 16 amino acids. The CDR3 reads CASSALGATRGTEAFF. CDR3 nucleotide sequence: TGCGCCAGCAGCGCCCTCGGGGCCACCAGGGGTACTGAAGCTTTCTTT.

J is TRBJ1-6 and V is TRBV12-3 or TRBV12-4, with D perhaps matching TRBD1 (5 bases). V lost 6 bases and J 11 bases, leaving 14 bases between the germline ends. The CDR3 length is 13 residues. The CDR3 nucleotides read TGTGCCAGCAGCAACCCGGGGGAACCACCCCTCCACTTT. It encodes CASSNPGEPPLHF.

The V gene is TRBV6-1, the J gene TRBJ2-1; 12 bases line up with TRBD1. Germline V CDR1 and CDR2: MNHNS, SASEGT. With V trimmed by 4 bases and J by 8 bases, 6 bases remained unmatched. The CDR3 has 15 residues. The DNA of the CDR3 is TGTGCCAGCAGTGGGGGGACAGGGGGCTTCCATGAGCAGTTCTTC. It specifies CASSGGTGGFHEQFF.

This clonotype was counted only a few times. The J gene is TRBJ2-6, the V gene TRBV18; D unresolved. Germline loops: CDR1 KGHSH, CDR2 LQKENI. This CDR3 contains 15 residues. Trimming took 3 bases from V and 0 from J, leaving 6 bases between them. The CDR3 region has the DNA TGTGCCAGCTCACCTCCCGCCTCTGGGGCCAACGTCCTGACTTTC. Translation gives CASSPPASGANVLTF.

The sample holds one count of this clonotype. The rearrangement links TRBV15 to TRBJ1-1; the D is unclear. The CDR3 is 14 amino acids. V was clipped by 5 bases and J by 2 bases, with 12 bases between them. Germline CDR1 and CDR2: LNHNV and YYDKDF (reference sequence). The CDR3 DNA is TGTGCCACCAGCTTCGGACTGGGAAACACTGAAGCTTTCTTT. It translates to CATSFGLGNTEAFF.

At least ten counts were recorded for this clonotype. The rearrangement joins TRBV6-5 to TRBJ2-1, with D possibly being TRBD2 (5 bases). Per the germline V gene, CDR1 is MNHEY and CDR2 is SVGAGI. Trimming cost V 0 bases and J 9 bases, with 15 bases left between them. The CDR3 covers 15 residues. CDR3 nucleotide sequence: TGTGCCAGCAGTTACTCGATTGAGGGAAGGAGTGAGCAGTTCTTC. Translating it yields CASSYSIEGRSEQFF.

The chain combines TRBV7-2 with TRBJ2-1; the D is unclear. This CDR3 region has 13 residues. V dropped 5 bases and J dropped 5 bases, with 10 bases sitting between them. Germline lookup yields CDR1 SGHTA and CDR2 FQGNSA. The CDR3 DNA is TGTGCCAGCAGCGCCCGCATAGACAATGAGCAGTTCTTC. The encoded protein is CASSARIDNEQFF.

This clonotype was observed a handful of times. The V and J genes are TRBV12-3 or TRBV12-4 and TRBJ1-2; possibly TRBD1 for D (6 bases). This CDR3 is built from 14 residues. Trimming removed 6 bases at V and 4 bases at J, with 15 bases between. CDR3 region: CASRTTGAVYGYTF. In DNA form, the CDR3 reads TGTGCCAGCAGGACGACAGGAGCGGTCTATGGCTACACCTTC.

The V and J genes are TRBV9 and TRBJ1-4, with D perhaps matching TRBD1 (5 bases). Germline CDR1 SGDLS, CDR2 YYNGEE. Trimming removed 0 bases at V and 8 bases at J, with 14 bases between. The CDR3 runs 15 residues. The CDR3 reads CASSVAPGIGEKLFF. CDR3 coding DNA: TGTGCCAGCAGCGTAGCACCAGGGATCGGAGAAAAACTGTTTTTT.